This passage covers 2 T cell receptor beta chains from one sample sequenced in a study of T cells in Graves' hyperthyroidism and ophthalmopathy. Amplification of TCR beta CDR3 regions was performed using RNA transcripts as template. A set of HTBI primers served as the primers for a first-round RT-PCR of the TCR CDR3. TCRdb passed the multiplex PCR reads through MiXCR, listing each CDR3 protein once. This sample has over 300,000 distinct CDR3 sequences, with approximately 13% found just once. The material sequenced was blood. All receptors derive from a woman aged 60-75 years with Graves' hyperthyroidism.

This clonotype was seen repeatedly, ten times or more. This sequence joins TRBV18 and TRBJ2-7, with a possible D match to TRBD2 (5 bases). This CDR3 is 14 amino acids long. With 3 bases removed from V and 3 bases from J, the gap between germline ends came to 12 bases. Germline assignment: CDR1 KGHSH and CDR2 LQKENI. The CDR3 DNA reads TGTGCCAGCTCACCCCGAGGGTGGTTCTACGAGCAGTACTTC. It specifies CASSPRGWFYEQYF.

This clonotype was seen many times. The rearrangement links TRBV20-1 to TRBJ2-7; the D gene could be TRBD1 or TRBD2 (5 bases each). The CDR3 has 11 residues. Germline V gene sequence: CDR1 DFQATT, CDR2 SNEGSKA (reference sequence). Trimming left V 6 bases short and J 6 bases short, with 12 bases between. Here the CDR3 DNA reads TGCAGTGCCGGGGCTAGCTTCGAGCAGTACTTC. Encoded protein: CSAGASFEQYF.